The 4 T cell receptor beta chains listed next were all sequenced from one sample in a study of cytomegalovirus exposure and HLA in healthy donors. A multiplex PCR was run with 60 Vbeta primers and 13 Jbeta primers. Method: immunoSEQ multiplex PCR; TCRdb's copy keeps in-frame clones and lacks some. The data show around 150,000 clones, with 76% seen just once and 1.5% to 2% held by the top ten. Sequencing was done on a sample of PBMCs. The origin of the receptors is a woman aged 40 to 50 in good health and CMV-seronegative.

The rearrangement joins TRBV5-1 to TRBJ2-2; 8 bases match TRBD1. V was clipped by 1 base and J by 3 bases; unmatched bases: 5. CDR1 is SGHRS, CDR2 YFSETQ, per germline. The CDR3 spans 16 residues. The CDR3 protein is CASSLIQTGDTGELFF. In DNA form, the CDR3 reads TGCGCCAGCAGCTTGATCCAGACAGGGGACACCGGGGAGCTGTTTTTT.

The chain employs TRBV7-9 and TRBJ2-7; D is perhaps TRBD2 (6 bases). V dropped 2 bases and J dropped 2 bases, with 16 bases sitting between them. Germline assignment: CDR1 SEHNR and CDR2 FQNEAQ (reference sequence). This CDR3 is built from 16 residues. The DNA for the CDR3 is TGTGCCAGCAGCTTACGGTCTTGGACGGGGGCCTACGAGCAGTACTTC. It specifies CASSLRSWTGAYEQYF.

This clone was counted only a few times. The chain links TRBV7-8 to TRBJ1-2, with unresolved D. The V gene lost 5 bases and the J gene lost 0 bases, with 13 bases spanning the gap. The length of the CDR3 is 15 residues. Germline CDR1 and CDR2: SGHVS and FQNEAQ. In DNA, the CDR3 is TGTGCCAGCAGCAAACCCCAGGAAGCTAACTATGGCTACACCTTC. Its protein is CASSKPQEANYGYTF.

The chain uses TRBV6-5 and TRBJ1-2, with 7 bases aligning to TRBD1. J was trimmed by 8 bases and V by 6 bases; bases with no gene match: 15. This CDR3 has 15 residues. The germline gives CDR1 MNHEY, CDR2 SVGAGI. CDR3 coding DNA: TGTGCCAGCAGATATCATCGAGACAGGGACGAAGGCTACACCTTC. This translates into CASRYHRDRDEGYTF.